Below, 10 T cell receptor beta chains from the same sample are listed, as sequenced in a study of T-cell reconstitution after alpha-beta-depleted transplantation in children. Unique molecular identifiers featured in how the TCRbeta library was prepared. From the PCR reads, TCRdb called clonotypes with MiXCR, one entry per CDR3 protein. The sample lists some 500,000 distinct CDR3 sequences, around 17% occurring once. The material sequenced was PBMCs from the stem cell graft donor, taken from the stem cell graft. Receptor source: a human donor who donated a stem cell graft to a child with acute lymphoblastic leukemia.

This clonotype was recorded a few times. The gene calls are TRBV25-1 and TRBJ1-2; 7 nucleotides match TRBD1. Germline CDR1 reads MGHDK; CDR2 reads SYGVNS. Trimming at V came to 2 bases and at J to 2 bases, leaving 8 bases not matched to a gene. The CDR3 is 16 residues long. In DNA, the CDR3 is TGTGCCAGCAGTGAAAGACAGGGCCGACAGAACTATGGCTACACCTTC. It yields the protein CASSERQGRQNYGYTF.

This clonotype has more than one count but fewer than ten. The chain carries TRBV25-1 and TRBJ2-1, with TRBD2 as a possible D gene (6 bases). This CDR3 is 15 amino acids long. Trimming left V 2 bases short and J 2 bases short, with 10 bases between. The V gene's germline CDR1 is MGHDK and CDR2 SYGVNS. The CDR3 DNA follows: TGTGCCAGCAGTGAAGGGTGGGAGGCCTACAATGAGCAGTTCTTC. Translation gives CASSEGWEAYNEQFF. Combining the CDR3 with reference TRBV25-1 and TRBJ2-1 gives the whole variable domain EADIYQTPRYLVIGTGKKITLECSQTMGHDKMYWYQQDPGMELHLIHYSYGVNSTEKGDLSSESTVSRIRTEHFPLTLESARPSHTSQYLCASSEGWEAYNEQFFGPGTRLTVL.

This clonotype was counted only a few times. CDR3 sequence reads: CASSLEPERIEQFF. CDR3 DNA: TGCGCCAGCAGCTTGGAACCGGAGCGGATTGAGCAGTTCTTC. The J gene is TRBJ2-1, the V gene TRBV5-1; perhaps TRBD2 as D (5 bases). Trimming removed 0 bases at V and 9 bases at J, with 13 bases between. The CDR3 length is 14 residues. Germline V CDR1 and CDR2: SGHRS, YFSETQ.

This clonotype was recorded many times. For the CDR3, the DNA is TGCAGTGGGAATCAGGGGAGTAATGAAAAACTGTTTTTT. Translating gives CSGNQGSNEKLFF. J is TRBJ1-4 and V is TRBV20-1; weak D call: TRBD1 (6 bases). CDR3 length: 13 residues. Germline V gene sequence: CDR1 DFQATT, CDR2 SNEGSKA (reference sequence). Deletions cut 7 bases from V and 4 bases from J, with 13 bases between.

The chain recombines TRBV9 with TRBJ2-5; D may be TRBD2 (5 bases). Germline values: CDR1 SGDLS, CDR2 YYNGEE. The ends were cut back, 0 bases at V and 2 bases at J, with 11 bases in the middle. This CDR3 has 15 amino acids. In DNA, the CDR3 is TGTGCCAGCAGCGTAGAACCACAGCGGCAAGAGACCCAGTACTTC. The encoded protein is CASSVEPQRQETQYF.

This CDR3 reads CASSLEGTGFYEQYF. CDR3 coding DNA: TGTGCCAGCAGCTTGGAAGGTACAGGGTTCTACGAGCAGTACTTC. The V gene is TRBV7-9, the J gene TRBJ2-7; a possible D gene is TRBD1 (6 bases). The V gene's germline CDR1 is SEHNR and CDR2 FQNEAQ (reference sequence). The CDR3 has 15 residues. The V end was cut by 3 bases, the J end by 3 bases, with 15 bases between.

In this sample, this clonotype turned up many times. Its ends do not fully match the called genes, so a read error is possible. This sequence joins TRBV5-1 and TRBJ2-5; D ambiguous. Germline lookup yields CDR1 SGHRS and CDR2 YFSETQ. CDR3 length: 12 amino acids. CDR3 sequence (DNA): TGTGCCAGCAGCTTAGCAGGAGAGACCCAGTACTTC. Its translation is CASSLAGETQYF.

This clonotype was recorded a few times. The chain combines TRBV9 with TRBJ2-7; D unclear. The V gene lost 3 bases and the J gene lost 1 base, with 14 bases spanning the gap. The CDR3 loop spans 15 amino acids. In germline, CDR1 is SGDLS, CDR2 YYNGEE. The CDR3 bases are TGTGCCAGCAGCGCGTCCCAGTCCTTATCCTACGAGCAGTACTTC. Translating it yields CASSASQSLSYEQYF.

The gene calls are TRBV29-1 and TRBJ2-2; 7 bases are shared with TRBD2. Trimming removed 6 bases from V and 6 bases from J; junction bases left unmatched: 4. This CDR3 region has 12 residues. The germline gives CDR1 SQVTM, CDR2 ANQGSEA. In nucleotides, the CDR3 is TGCAGCGTCCCTAGCGGATCCGGGGAGCTGTTTTTT. Translation gives CSVPSGSGELFF.

In this sample, this clonotype turned up a few times. The V call is TRBV5-1, the J call TRBJ2-3; unclear D gene. This CDR3 is built from 15 residues. The ends were cut back, 0 bases at V and 0 bases at J, with 8 bases in the middle. Germline V gene data show CDR1 as SGHRS and CDR2 as YFSETQ. This CDR3 reads CASSLVVGSTDTQYF. DNA of the CDR3: TGCGCCAGCAGCTTGGTAGTTGGGAGCACAGATACGCAGTATTTT.